The clone carrying this T cell receptor (beta chain) came up a few times. The data stem from a study of T-cell reconstitution after alpha-beta-depleted transplantation in children. The library targeted TCRbeta and was prepared with unique molecular identifiers. TCRdb reprocessed the PCR reads with MiXCR, giving one entry per CDR3 protein. The sample carries some 70,000 distinct CDR3 sequences, 5.5% to 7.5% recorded once. CDR1 SGHDN and CDR2 FVKESK come from the germline V gene. CDR3 length equals 18 residues. V was clipped by 1 base and J by 2 bases; unmatched bases: 5. The receptor comes from a human donor who donated a stem cell graft to a child with acute lymphoblastic leukemia. Sample: PBMCs from the stem cell graft donor, taken from the stem cell graft. The chain combines TRBV14 with TRBJ2-2; 12 bases agree with TRBD2. CDR3: CASSQGLAGANNTGELFF. The CDR3 bases are TGTGCCAGCAGCCAAGGACTAGCGGGGGCTAATAACACCGGGGAGCTGTTTTTT.